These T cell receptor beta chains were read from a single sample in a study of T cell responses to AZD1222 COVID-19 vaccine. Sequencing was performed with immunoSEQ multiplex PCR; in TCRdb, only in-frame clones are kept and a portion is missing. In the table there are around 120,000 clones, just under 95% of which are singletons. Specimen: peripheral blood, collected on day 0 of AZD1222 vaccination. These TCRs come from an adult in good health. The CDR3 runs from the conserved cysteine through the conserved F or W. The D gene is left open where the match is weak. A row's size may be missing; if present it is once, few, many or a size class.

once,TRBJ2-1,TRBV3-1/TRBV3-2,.,TGTGCCAGCAGCCAAGGGCGCGTGGAGCAGTTCTTC,CASSQGRVEQFF
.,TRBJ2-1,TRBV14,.,TGTGCCAGCAGCCCCTATTGGGGGGACAATGAGCAGTTCTTC,CASSPYWGDNEQFF
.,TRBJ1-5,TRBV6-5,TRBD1,TGTGCCAGCAGACTACAGGGGTGGGGCAATCAGCCCCAGCATTTT,CASRLQGWGNQPQHF
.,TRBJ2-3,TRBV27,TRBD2,TGTGCCAGCAGGCTATCGACTAGCCGGGCGTTCACAGATACGCAGTATTTT,CASRLSTSRAFTDTQYF
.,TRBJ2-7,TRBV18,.,TGTGCCAGCTCACAAACGGTCGGGACTTTCTACGAGCAGTACTTC,CASSQTVGTFYEQYF
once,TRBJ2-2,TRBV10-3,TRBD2,TGTGCCGGGGGGACTAGCGGGAGTCGTGGCGGGGAGCTGTTTTTT,CAGGTSGSRGGELFF
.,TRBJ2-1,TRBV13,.,TGTGCCAGCAGCTTAGGAGGGCCATACAATGAGCAGTTCTTC,CASSLGGPYNEQFF
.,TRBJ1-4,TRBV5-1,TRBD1,TGCGCCAGCAGCTTGGGGGACAGGGGCAGCGAAAAACTGTTTTTT,CASSLGDRGSEKLFF
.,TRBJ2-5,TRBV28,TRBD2,TGTGCCAGCAGTTTAGCGGGAGCAAAGACCCAGTACTTC,CASSLAGAKTQYF
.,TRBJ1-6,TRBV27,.,TGTGCCAGCAGTCCCCGGACACGGGATTCACCCCTCCACTTT,CASSPRTRDSPLHF
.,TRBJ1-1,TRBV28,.,TGTGCCAGCAGGCAGGGAGGTGCAACTGAAGCTTTCTTT,CASRQGGATEAFF
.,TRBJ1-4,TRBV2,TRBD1,TGTGCCAGCAGCCCGGACAGGGGTAATGAAAAACTGTTTTTT,CASSPDRGNEKLFF
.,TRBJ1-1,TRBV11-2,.,TGTGCCAGCACCTCAATTACTTTCACTGAAGCTTTCTTT,CASTSITFTEAFF
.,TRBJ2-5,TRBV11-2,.,TGTGCCAGCAGCTTAGCCCACAGATCCAGCCCAGAGACCCAGTACTTC,CASSLAHRSSPETQYF
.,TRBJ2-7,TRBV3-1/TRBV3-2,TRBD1,TGTGCCAGCAGCCCAGTTACGGGGACAGGGGGCGGCGAGCAGTACTTC,CASSPVTGTGGGEQYF
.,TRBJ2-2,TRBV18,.,TGTGCCAGCTCACCACAACCGGGATGGGATGGGGAGCTGTTTTTT,CASSPQPGWDGELFF
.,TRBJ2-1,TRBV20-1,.,TGCAGTGCTAGTTACTACAATGAGCAGTTCTTC,CSASYYNEQFF
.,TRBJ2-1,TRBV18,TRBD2,TGTGCCAGCTCACCCCGGGGAGGGGCGAATCTGAATGAGCAGTTCTTC,CASSPRGGANLNEQFF
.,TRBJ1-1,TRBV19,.,TGTGCCAGTACAAGCGGGGGGTACCCTGAAGCTTTCTTT,CASTSGGYPEAFF
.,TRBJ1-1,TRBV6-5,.,TGTGCCAGCTCATCGAACACTGAAGCTTTCTTT,CASSSNTEAFF
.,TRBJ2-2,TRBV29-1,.,TGCAGCGTTGCGGGCGGGATGGCGAACACCGGGGAGCTGTTTTTT,CSVAGGMANTGELFF
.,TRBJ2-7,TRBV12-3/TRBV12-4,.,TGTGCCAGCAGTTTAGTCATGCGCGAGCAGTACTTC,CASSLVMREQYF
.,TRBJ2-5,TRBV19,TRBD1,TGTGCCAGTAGGCAGGGGGTATTAAACCAAGAGACCCAGTACTTC,CASRQGVLNQETQYF
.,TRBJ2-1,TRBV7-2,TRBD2,TGTGCCAGCAGCTTAATTAGCGGGGGGTACAATGAGCAGTTCTTC,CASSLISGGYNEQFF
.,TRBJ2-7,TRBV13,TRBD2,TGTGCCAGCAGCCTACTTAAGGGGAGGGCAGACTCCTACGAGCAGTACTTC,CASSLLKGRADSYEQYF
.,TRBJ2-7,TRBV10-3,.,TGTGCCATCAGTGGTTTAGGGGTGACTGTCTACGAGCAGTACTTC,CAISGLGVTVYEQYF
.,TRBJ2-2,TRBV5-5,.,TGTGCCAGCAGATACACTAGGAGCGGCTCGAACACCGGGGAGCTGTTTTTT,CASRYTRSGSNTGELFF
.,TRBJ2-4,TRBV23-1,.,TGCGCCAGCAGTCTCCCTTCAGGGGTAGCCAAAAACATTCAGTACTTC,CASSLPSGVAKNIQYF
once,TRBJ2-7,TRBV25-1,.,TGTGCCAGCAGTGAATATCAGGGAAGGGCCTCGTTC,CASSEYQGRASF
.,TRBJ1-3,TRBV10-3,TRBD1,TGTGCCATCAGTGAGTGGGACAGTGGAAACACCATATATTTT,CAISEWDSGNTIYF
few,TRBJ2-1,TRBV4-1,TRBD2,TGCGCCAGCAGCGAAGCGGGGTTTCGAGCGGATGAGCAGTTCTTC,CASSEAGFRADEQFF
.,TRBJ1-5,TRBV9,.,TGTGCCAGCAGCGTAGAGGGTGGTAGCAATCAGCCCCAGCATTTT,CASSVEGGSNQPQHF
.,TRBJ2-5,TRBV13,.,TGTGCCAGCAGCTTAGGTGAGGTTAGGGGAGAGACCCAGTACTTC,CASSLGEVRGETQYF